What follows is one T cell receptor (beta chain) and its context. Germline trimming cut 3 bases from V and 3 bases from J; bases unmatched to any gene: 6. This CDR3 spans 16 amino acids. The V gene's germline CDR1 is SGDLS and CDR2 YYNGEE. This record belongs to a study of preoperative IRX-2 immunotherapy in early breast cancer. Treatment: preoperative locoregional IRX-2 cytokine immunotherapy. Libraries were prepared by immunoSEQ multiplex PCR; TCRdb keeps only in-frame clonotypes and omits some of them. The sample has 30,000 to 35,000 clones, 90% to 95% seen once. The chain joins TRBV9 to TRBJ2-1; 10 bases agree with TRBD2. Sampling was carried out from a patient treated with IRX-2 immunotherapy. The clonotype originates from a human donor with breast cancer. The CDR3 DNA reads TGTGCCAGCAGCGCCTCTAGCGGGAGACTCTACAATGAGCAGTTCTTC. It encodes CASSASSGRLYNEQFF.